The clone carrying this T cell receptor beta chain was seen at least ten times. Antigen: not known. V dropped 0 bases and J dropped 4 bases, with 13 bases sitting between them. The CDR3 has 14 amino acids. Germline values: CDR1 DFQATT, CDR2 SNEGSKA (reference sequence). This entry belongs to a study of T cells in Graves' hyperthyroidism and ophthalmopathy. Study-wide context: At the time of initial diagnosis and before any treatment, peripheral blood was collected. Study observations and caveats: Researchers found most expanded thyroid clonotypes above 0.001 in blood as well.

The source material, RNA transcripts, was used to amplify TCR beta CDR3 regions. The study used the HTBI primer set for a first-round RT-PCR of the TCR CDR3. TCRdb re-analysed the multiplex PCR reads in MiXCR, keeping a single row per CDR3 protein. In the table there are some 320,000 distinct CDR3 sequences, approximately 15% of which are singletons. Thyroid ultrasound and orbital computed tomography, with clinical symptoms and serum thyroxine and TRAb, informed diagnoses. Sequences were obtained from blood. This chain uses TRBV20-1 with TRBJ2-7; D perhaps matches TRBD2 (7 bases). This receptor was taken from a woman in her forties with Graves' ophthalmopathy. DNA of the CDR3: TGCAGTGCTAGAGAAACGGGGGGCGGGTACGAGCAGTACTTC. Translated, it gives CSARETGGGYEQYF.